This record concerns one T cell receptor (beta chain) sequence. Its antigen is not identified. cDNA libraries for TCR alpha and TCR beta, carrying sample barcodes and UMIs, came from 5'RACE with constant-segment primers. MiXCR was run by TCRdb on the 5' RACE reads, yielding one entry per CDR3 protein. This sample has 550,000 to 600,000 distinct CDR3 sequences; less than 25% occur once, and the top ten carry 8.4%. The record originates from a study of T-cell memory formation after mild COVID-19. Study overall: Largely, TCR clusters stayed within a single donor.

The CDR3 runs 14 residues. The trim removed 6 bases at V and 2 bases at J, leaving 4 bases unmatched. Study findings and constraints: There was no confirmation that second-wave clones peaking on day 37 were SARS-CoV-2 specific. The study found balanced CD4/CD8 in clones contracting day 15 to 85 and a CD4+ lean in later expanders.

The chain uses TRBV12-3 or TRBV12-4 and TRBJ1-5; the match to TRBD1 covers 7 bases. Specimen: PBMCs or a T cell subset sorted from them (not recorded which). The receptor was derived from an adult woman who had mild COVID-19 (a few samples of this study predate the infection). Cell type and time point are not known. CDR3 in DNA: TGTGCCAGCAGCTCCGACAGGGGCAATCAGCCCCAGCATTTT. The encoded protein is CASSSDRGNQPQHF.